This is a list of T cell receptor beta chains from one sample in a study of OX40 agonist ivuxolimab in advanced cancers. This table comes from immunoSEQ multiplex PCR, and its TCRdb copy is limited to in-frame clones, with some not included. The data show roughly 45,000 clones, with 85% to 90% seen just once and 1.5% to 2% held by the top ten. The sequencing used CD4+ or CD8+ T cells sorted from blood, collected in a trial of the OX40 agonist ivuxolimab. The receptors come from an adult with an advanced solid tumor such as melanoma, head and neck, liver or kidney cancer. Each CDR3 is given with its conserved first and last residue. A D gene is named only where the DNA matches it firmly. The size of a clone is reported for some rows only, either as once, few or many, or as a class for expanded clones.

CDR3 protein | CDR3 DNA | J gene | clone size | V gene | D gene
CASSQDAGTRGSPLHF | TGCGCCAGCAGCCAAGACGCCGGGACCCGCGGCTCACCCCTCCACTTT | TRBJ1-6 | . | TRBV4-1 | .
CASSKVNTEAFF | TGTGCCAGTAGCAAAGTGAACACTGAAGCTTTCTTT | TRBJ1-1 | once | TRBV19 | .
CASSLVDSGYTF | TGTGCCAGCAGCTTAGTGGATTCTGGCTACACCTTC | TRBJ1-2 | . | TRBV7-6 | .
CASSHLNTEAFF | TGCGCCAGCAGCCACCTGAACACTGAAGCTTTCTTT | TRBJ1-1 | . | TRBV4-1 | .
CSANGAYEQYF | TGCAGTGCTAACGGAGCCTACGAGCAGTACTTC | TRBJ2-7 | . | TRBV20-1 | .
CASSQDTQTGLKAFF | TGCGCCAGCAGCCAAGATACCCAGACAGGGCTCAAGGCTTTCTTT | TRBJ1-1 | . | TRBV4-1 | TRBD1
CASSWGTGTNTEAFF | TGTGCCAGCAGCTGGGGGACAGGGACGAACACTGAAGCTTTCTTT | TRBJ1-1 | . | TRBV11-2 | TRBD1
CASSPPGTGLDTQYF | TGTGCCAGCTCACCACCAGGGACAGGGTTGGATACGCAGTATTTT | TRBJ2-3 | . | TRBV18 | TRBD1
CASSQSSVAGELFF | TGTGCCAGCAGCCAATCTAGCGTGGCCGGGGAGCTGTTTTTT | TRBJ2-2 | . | TRBV7-2 | .
CASCLAGTNKYEQYF | TGTGCCAGCTGCCTAGCGGGGACCAACAAGTACGAGCAGTACTTC | TRBJ2-7 | . | TRBV28 | TRBD2
CASSDSNYGYTF | TGCGCCAGCAGCGACAGTAACTATGGCTACACCTTC | TRBJ1-2 | few | TRBV10-1 | .
CASSQDPGGNSYEQYF | TGTGCCAGCAGCCAAGACCCAGGCGGAAACTCCTACGAGCAGTACTTC | TRBJ2-7 | . | TRBV14 | .
CASSLRGIEAFF | TGTGCCAGCAGCTTACGGGGGATTGAAGCTTTCTTT | TRBJ1-1 | . | TRBV11-2 | .
CASSLRSDSPLHF | TGTGCCAGCAGCTTAAGGTCTGATTCACCCCTCCACTTT | TRBJ1-6 | few | TRBV7-3 | .
CASSYRGRDEKLFF | TGCGCCAGCAGCTACAGGGGTAGGGATGAAAAACTGTTTTTT | TRBJ1-4 | . | TRBV5-1 | TRBD1
CASSYRDRGAGELFF | TGTGCCAGCAGCTACCGGGACAGAGGAGCCGGGGAGCTGTTTTTT | TRBJ2-2 | . | TRBV5-6 | TRBD1
CSVGRGGRNYGYTF | TGCAGCGTTGGAAGGGGGGGACGGAACTATGGCTACACCTTC | TRBJ1-2 | . | TRBV29-1 | .
CASSYQGQGNSPLHF | TGCGCCAGCAGCTATCAGGGACAGGGTAATTCACCCCTCCACTTT | TRBJ1-6 | few | TRBV4-1 | TRBD1
CASNRDREKLFF | TGTGCCAGCAACCGGGACCGAGAAAAACTGTTTTTT | TRBJ1-4 | . | TRBV2 | .
CASSVVSGGLTDTQYF | TGTGCCAGCAGCGTAGTTAGCGGGGGTTTGACAGATACGCAGTATTTT | TRBJ2-3 | . | TRBV9 | TRBD2
CASRPGTGNYGYTF | TGTGCCAGCAGGCCCGGTACAGGCAACTATGGCTACACCTTC | TRBJ1-2 | . | TRBV6-1 | .
CASSLVAGLAKNIQYF | TGTGCCAGCAGCTTAGTTGCGGGGTTAGCCAAAAACATTCAGTACTTC | TRBJ2-4 | . | TRBV11-1 | .
CASSWLTGRGGELFF | TGTGCCAGTAGTTGGTTGACAGGGAGGGGCGGGGAGCTGTTTTTT | TRBJ2-2 | . | TRBV19 | .
CASSHPGQGTEQFF | TGTGCCAGCAGCCATCCGGGACAGGGGACTGAGCAGTTCTTC | TRBJ2-1 | . | TRBV7-6 | TRBD1
CASSLPRGMGYTF | TGTGCCAGCAGCTTGCCCCGGGGGATGGGCTACACCTTC | TRBJ1-2 | few | TRBV5-6 | .
CASSYSGRGGRYGYTF | TGTGCCAGCAGTTACTCGGGGAGGGGAGGGAGGTATGGCTACACCTTC | TRBJ1-2 | . | TRBV6-5 | .
CASQQTGDDDYGYTF | TGCGCCAGCCAACAGACAGGGGATGACGACTATGGCTACACCTTC | TRBJ1-2 | . | TRBV5-1 | TRBD1
CASSQGLNTIYF | TGCGCCAGCAGCCAGGGACTAAACACCATATATTTT | TRBJ1-3 | . | TRBV4-1 | .
CAISRDQTVNTEAFF | TGTGCCATCAGCAGAGACCAGACTGTGAACACTGAAGCTTTCTTT | TRBJ1-1 | . | TRBV10-3 | .
CASSLGRTSGSRTDTQYF | TGTGCCAGCAGCTTGGGGAGGACTAGCGGGAGCCGGACAGATACGCAGTATTTT | TRBJ2-3 | few | TRBV7-6 | TRBD2
CASSLPRLAGVSTVNEQFF | TGTGCCAGCAGTCTCCCCCGACTAGCGGGGGTCTCAACCGTTAATGAGCAGTTCTTC | TRBJ2-1 | . | TRBV27 | TRBD2
CASSQDGNNEQFF | TGCGCCAGCAGCCAAGACGGAAACAATGAGCAGTTCTTC | TRBJ2-1 | . | TRBV4-3 | .
CASSVGPGKETQYF | TGTGCCAGCAGCGTAGGTCCGGGGAAAGAGACCCAGTACTTC | TRBJ2-5 | . | TRBV9 | .
CASSQGPGLYEQYF | TGCGCCAGCAGCCAAGGTCCCGGGCTCTACGAGCAGTACTTC | TRBJ2-7 | medium-sized | TRBV4-3 | .
CASSSNGQGGQETQYF | TGTGCCAGCAGCTCAAACGGACAGGGAGGGCAAGAGACCCAGTACTTC | TRBJ2-5 | . | TRBV7-2 | .